This T cell receptor (beta chain) appears in the sequencing data of a study of T cell repertoires in cytomegalovirus infection. The overall study: TCR beta signatures that were public indicated CMV infection and matching HLA type. Study-wide points: Carriage of CMV together with the relevant HLA was identifiable through cumulative public TCR beta family frequency.

This clonotype was seen repeatedly, ten times or more. Its antigen is not known. TCRdb re-derived calls from the reads in MiXCR, one entry per CDR3 protein. This table has over 450,000 distinct CDR3 sequences, about 11% appearing once. Trimming removed 1 base from V and 11 bases from J, with 9 bases in between. The CDR3 is made up of 13 amino acids. Germline V gene lookup returns CDR1 LGHDT and CDR2 YNNKEL (reference sequence). V gene TRBV3-1 combines with J gene TRBJ1-6; D gene uncertain. The receptor comes from a human donor in good health (CMV status not recorded). Some clones in this sample may be carry-over from other donors' samples. The sample comprised PBMCs. In nucleotides, the CDR3 is TGTGCCAGCAGCCAAGGACAAAAGCCACCCCTCCACTTT. Its translation: CASSQGQKPPLHF.